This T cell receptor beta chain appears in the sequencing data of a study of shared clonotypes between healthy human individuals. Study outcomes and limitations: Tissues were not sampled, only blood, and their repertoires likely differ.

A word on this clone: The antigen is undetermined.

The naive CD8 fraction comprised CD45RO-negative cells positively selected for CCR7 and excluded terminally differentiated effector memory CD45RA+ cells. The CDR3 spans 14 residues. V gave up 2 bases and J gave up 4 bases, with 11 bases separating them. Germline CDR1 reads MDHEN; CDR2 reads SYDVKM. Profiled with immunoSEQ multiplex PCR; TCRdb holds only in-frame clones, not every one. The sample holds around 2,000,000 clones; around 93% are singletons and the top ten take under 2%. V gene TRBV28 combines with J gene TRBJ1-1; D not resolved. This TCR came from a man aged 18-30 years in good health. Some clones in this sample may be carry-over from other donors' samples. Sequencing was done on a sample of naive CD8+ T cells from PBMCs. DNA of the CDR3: TGTGCCAGCAGTTTACACGTGGGAGGCACTGAAGCTTTCTTT. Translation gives CASSLHVGGTEAFF.